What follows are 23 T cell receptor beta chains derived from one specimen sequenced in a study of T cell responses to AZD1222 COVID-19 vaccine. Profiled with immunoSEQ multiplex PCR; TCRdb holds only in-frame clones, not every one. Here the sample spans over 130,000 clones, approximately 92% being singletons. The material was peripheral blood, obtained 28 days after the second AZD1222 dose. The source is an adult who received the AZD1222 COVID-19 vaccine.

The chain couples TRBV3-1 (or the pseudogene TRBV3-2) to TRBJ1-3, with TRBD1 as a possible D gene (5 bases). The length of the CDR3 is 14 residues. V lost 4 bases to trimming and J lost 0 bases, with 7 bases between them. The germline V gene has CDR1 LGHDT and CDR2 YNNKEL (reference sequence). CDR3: CASSPDNSGNTIYF. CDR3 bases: TGTGCCAGCAGCCCGGACAACTCTGGAAACACCATATATTTT.

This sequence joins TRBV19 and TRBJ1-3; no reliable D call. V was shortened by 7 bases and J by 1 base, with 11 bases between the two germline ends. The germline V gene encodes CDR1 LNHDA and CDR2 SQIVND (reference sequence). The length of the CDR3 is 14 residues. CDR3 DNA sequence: TGTGCCAGTACCAGAGTAGGGTCTGGAAACACCATATATTTT. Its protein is CASTRVGSGNTIYF.

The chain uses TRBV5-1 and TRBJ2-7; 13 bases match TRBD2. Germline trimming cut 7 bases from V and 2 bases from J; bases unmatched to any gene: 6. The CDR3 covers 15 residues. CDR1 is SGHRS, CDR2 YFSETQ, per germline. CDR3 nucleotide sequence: TGCGCCAGCGGCCCCGGACTAGCGGGAGCCTACGAGCAGTACTTC. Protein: CASGPGLAGAYEQYF.

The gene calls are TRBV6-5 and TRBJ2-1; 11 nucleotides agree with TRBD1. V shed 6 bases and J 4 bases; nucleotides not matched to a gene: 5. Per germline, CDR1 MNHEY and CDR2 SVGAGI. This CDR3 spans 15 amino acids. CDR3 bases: TGTGCCAGCAGCAGAGGACAGGGGGCATACAATGAGCAGTTCTTC. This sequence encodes CASSRGQGAYNEQFF.

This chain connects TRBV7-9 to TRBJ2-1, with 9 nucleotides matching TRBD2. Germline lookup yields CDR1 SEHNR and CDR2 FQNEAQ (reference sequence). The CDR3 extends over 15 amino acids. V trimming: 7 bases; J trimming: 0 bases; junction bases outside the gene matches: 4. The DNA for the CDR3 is TGTGCCAGCACCCTTAGCGGGAGCTCCTACAATGAGCAGTTCTTC. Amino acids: CASTLSGSSYNEQFF. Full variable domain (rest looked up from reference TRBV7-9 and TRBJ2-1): DTGVSQNPRHKITKRGQNVTFRCDPISEHNRLYWYRQTLGQGPEFLTYFQNEAQLEKSRLLSDRFSAERPKGSFSTLEIQRTEQGDSAMYLCASTLSGSSYNEQFFGPGTRLTVL.

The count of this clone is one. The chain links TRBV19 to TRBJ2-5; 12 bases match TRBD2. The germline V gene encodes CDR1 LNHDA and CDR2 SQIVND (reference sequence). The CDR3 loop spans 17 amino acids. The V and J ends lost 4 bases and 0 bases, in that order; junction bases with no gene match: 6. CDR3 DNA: TGTGCCAGTAGTAGGAGGGGGACTAGCGGGTACCAAGAGACCCAGTACTTC. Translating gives CASSRRGTSGYQETQYF.

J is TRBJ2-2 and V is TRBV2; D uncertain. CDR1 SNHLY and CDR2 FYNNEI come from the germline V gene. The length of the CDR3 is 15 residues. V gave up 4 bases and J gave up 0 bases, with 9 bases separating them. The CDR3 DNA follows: TGTGCCAGCAGTGGTCTGAGCGCGAACACCGGGGAGCTGTTTTTT. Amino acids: CASSGLSANTGELFF.

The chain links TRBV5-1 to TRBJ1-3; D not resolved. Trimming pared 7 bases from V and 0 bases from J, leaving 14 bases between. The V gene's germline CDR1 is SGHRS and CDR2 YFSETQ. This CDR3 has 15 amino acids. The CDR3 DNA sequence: TGCGCCAGCGCCCCGGGTGAACCCTCTGGAAACACCATATATTTT. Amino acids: CASAPGEPSGNTIYF.

DNA for the CDR3: TGTGCCAGCAGATCTACAGGGGCAGTGCGGGGCTACACCTTC. It is translated as CASRSTGAVRGYTF. V usage is TRBV28 and J usage is TRBJ1-2; 7 positions match TRBD1. The V segment lost 6 bases and the J segment 8 bases; nucleotides outside the gene matches: 12. The germline V gene encodes CDR1 MDHEN and CDR2 SYDVKM. The CDR3 consists of 14 residues.

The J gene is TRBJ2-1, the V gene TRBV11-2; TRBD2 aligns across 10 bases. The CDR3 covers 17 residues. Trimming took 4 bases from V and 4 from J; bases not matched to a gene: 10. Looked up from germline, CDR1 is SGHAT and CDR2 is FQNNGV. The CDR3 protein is CASSSMGLAGVYNEQFF. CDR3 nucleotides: TGTGCCAGCAGCTCAATGGGGCTAGCGGGGGTTTACAATGAGCAGTTCTTC. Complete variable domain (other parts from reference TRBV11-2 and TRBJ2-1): EAGVAQSPRYKIIEKRQSVAFWCNPISGHATLYWYQQILGQGPKLLIQFQNNGVVDDSQLPKDRFSAERLKGVDSTLKIQPAKLEDSAVYLCASSSMGLAGVYNEQFFGPGTRLTVL.

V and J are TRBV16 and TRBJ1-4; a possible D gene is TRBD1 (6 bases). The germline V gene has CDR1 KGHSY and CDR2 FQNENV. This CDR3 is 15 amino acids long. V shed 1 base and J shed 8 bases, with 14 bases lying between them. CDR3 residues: CASSQWRGSGEKLFF. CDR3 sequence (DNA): TGTGCCAGCAGCCAATGGAGGGGGTCCGGGGAAAAACTGTTTTTT.

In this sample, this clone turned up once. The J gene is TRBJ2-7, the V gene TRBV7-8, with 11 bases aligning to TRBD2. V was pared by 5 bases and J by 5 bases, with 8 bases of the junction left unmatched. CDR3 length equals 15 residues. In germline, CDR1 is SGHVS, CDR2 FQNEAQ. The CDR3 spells CASSQPTSGIHEQYF. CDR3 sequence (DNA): TGTGCCAGCAGCCAACCGACTAGCGGGATCCACGAGCAGTACTTC.

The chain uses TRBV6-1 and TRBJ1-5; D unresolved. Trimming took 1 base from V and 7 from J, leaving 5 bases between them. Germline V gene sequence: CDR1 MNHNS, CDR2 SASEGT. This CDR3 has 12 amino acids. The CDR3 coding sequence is TGTGCCAGCAGTGAAGGGAGACAGCCCCAGCATTTT. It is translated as CASSEGRQPQHF.

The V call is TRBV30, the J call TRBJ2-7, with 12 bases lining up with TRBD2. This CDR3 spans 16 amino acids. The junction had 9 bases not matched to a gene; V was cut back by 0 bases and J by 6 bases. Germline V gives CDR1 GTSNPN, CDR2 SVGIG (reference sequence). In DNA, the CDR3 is TGTGCCTGGAGTGTAATCGGACTAGCGGGGTCACGCGAGCAGTACTTC. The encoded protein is CAWSVIGLAGSREQYF.

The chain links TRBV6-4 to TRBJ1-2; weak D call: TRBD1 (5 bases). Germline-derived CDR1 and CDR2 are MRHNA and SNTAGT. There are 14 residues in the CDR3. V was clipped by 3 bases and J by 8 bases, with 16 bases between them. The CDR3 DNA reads TGTGCCAGCAGTGATATTATGGGGGAAGGCGGCTACACCTTC. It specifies CASSDIMGEGGYTF.

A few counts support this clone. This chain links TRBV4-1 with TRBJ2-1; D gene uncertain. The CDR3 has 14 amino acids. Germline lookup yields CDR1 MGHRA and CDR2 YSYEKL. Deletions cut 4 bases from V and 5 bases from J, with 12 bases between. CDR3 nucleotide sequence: TGCGCCAGCAGCCTAGAGCTAGGACACAATGAGCAGTTCTTC. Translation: CASSLELGHNEQFF.

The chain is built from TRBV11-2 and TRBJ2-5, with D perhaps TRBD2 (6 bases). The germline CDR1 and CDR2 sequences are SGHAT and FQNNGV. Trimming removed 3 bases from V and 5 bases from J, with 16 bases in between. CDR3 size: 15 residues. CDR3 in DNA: TGTGCCAGCAGCTTGAGCGATGGGGGGTGGGAGACCCAGTACTTC. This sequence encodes CASSLSDGGWETQYF.

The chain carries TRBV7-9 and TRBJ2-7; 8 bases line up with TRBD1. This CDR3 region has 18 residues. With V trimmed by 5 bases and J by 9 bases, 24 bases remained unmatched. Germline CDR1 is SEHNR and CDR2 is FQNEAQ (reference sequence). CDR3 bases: TGTGCCAGCAGCGACCCCATGGGACAGGTCATACCTTACGCGGTGCAGTACTTC. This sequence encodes CASSDPMGQVIPYAVQYF.

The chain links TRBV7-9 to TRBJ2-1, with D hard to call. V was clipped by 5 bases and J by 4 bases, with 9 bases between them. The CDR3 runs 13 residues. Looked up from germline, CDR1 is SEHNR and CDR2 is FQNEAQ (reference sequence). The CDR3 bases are TGTGCCAGCAGCCCCACGAATTACAATGAGCAGTTCTTC. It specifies CASSPTNYNEQFF.

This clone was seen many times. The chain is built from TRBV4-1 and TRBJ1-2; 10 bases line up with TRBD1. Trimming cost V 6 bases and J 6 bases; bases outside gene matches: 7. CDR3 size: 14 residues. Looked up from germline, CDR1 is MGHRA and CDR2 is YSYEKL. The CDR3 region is CASRAEGTGDGYTF. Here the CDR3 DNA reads TGCGCCAGCAGGGCAGAGGGGACAGGGGATGGCTACACCTTC.

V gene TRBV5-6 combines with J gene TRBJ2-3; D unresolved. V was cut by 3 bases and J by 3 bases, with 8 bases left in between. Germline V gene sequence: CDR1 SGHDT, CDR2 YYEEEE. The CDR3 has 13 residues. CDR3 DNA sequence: TGTGCCAGCAGCTCCAAGGTGACAGATACGCAGTATTTT. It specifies CASSSKVTDTQYF.

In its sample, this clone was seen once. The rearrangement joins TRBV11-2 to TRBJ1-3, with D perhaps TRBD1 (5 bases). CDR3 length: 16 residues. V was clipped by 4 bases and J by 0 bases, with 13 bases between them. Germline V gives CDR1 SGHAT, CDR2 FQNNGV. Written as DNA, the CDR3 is TGTGCCAGCAGCTCCCCCCACGGGGGCTCTGGAAACACCATATATTTT. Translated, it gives CASSSPHGGSGNTIYF.

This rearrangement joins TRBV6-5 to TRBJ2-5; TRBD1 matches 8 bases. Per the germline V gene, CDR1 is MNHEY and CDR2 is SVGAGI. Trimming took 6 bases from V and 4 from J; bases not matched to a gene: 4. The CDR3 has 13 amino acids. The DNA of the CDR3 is TGTGCCAGCAGCACAGGGGGGCGAGAGACCCAGTACTTC. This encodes CASSTGGRETQYF.